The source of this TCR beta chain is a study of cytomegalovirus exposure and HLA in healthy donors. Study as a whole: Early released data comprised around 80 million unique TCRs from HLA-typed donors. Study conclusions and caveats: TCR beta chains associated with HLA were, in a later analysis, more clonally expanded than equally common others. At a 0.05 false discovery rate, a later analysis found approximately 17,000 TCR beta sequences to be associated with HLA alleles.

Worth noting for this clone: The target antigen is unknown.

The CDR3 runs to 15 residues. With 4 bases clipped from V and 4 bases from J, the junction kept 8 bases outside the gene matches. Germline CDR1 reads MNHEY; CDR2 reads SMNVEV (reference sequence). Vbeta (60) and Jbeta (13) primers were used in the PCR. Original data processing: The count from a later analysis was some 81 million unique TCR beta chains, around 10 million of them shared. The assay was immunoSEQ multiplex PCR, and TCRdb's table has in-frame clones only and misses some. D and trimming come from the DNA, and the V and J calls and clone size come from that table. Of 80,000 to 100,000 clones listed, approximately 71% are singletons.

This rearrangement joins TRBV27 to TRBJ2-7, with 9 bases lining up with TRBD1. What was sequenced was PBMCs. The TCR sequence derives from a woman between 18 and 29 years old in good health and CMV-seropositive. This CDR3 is CASSSPGTGRYEQYF. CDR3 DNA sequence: TGTGCCAGCAGTTCCCCCGGGACAGGGAGATACGAGCAGTACTTC.